These T cell receptor beta chains were read from a single sample in a study of control samples from healthy donors and cancer patients. Sequenced by immunoSEQ multiplex PCR; TCRdb stores in-frame clones only, minus some. The top ten hold around 1.8% of the sample, which has some 120,000 clones, about 93% seen once. Input material: PBMCs. The source is a man aged 50-60 years with head and neck cancer. Both conserved end residues are part of each CDR3. Each record gives: clone size, CDR3 length, D gene, J gene, V gene, CDR3 DNA, CDR3 protein. D genes are given only for firm matches. Only some rows state a clone size, as once, few, many or a class for expanded clones.

abundance: -
len: 15
d_gene: -
j_gene: TRBJ2-2
v_gene: TRBV18
CDR3nt: TGTGCCAGCTCACCAAGGGCAGGGGACACCGGGGAGCTGTTTTTT
CDR3aa: CASSPRAGDTGELFF

abundance: -
len: 17
d_gene: TRBD2
j_gene: TRBJ2-1
v_gene: TRBV24-1
CDR3nt: TGTGCCACCAGCGACCCCCGGGGGGAACAGGATTACAATGAGCAGTTCTTC
CDR3aa: CATSDPRGEQDYNEQFF

abundance: few
len: 14
d_gene: -
j_gene: TRBJ1-3
v_gene: TRBV5-4
CDR3nt: TGTGCCAGCAGCTTGGGACAGTTTGGAAACACCATATATTTT
CDR3aa: CASSLGQFGNTIYF

abundance: -
len: 13
d_gene: TRBD1
j_gene: TRBJ2-7
v_gene: TRBV29-1
CDR3nt: TGCAGCGTAAGGACAGGGAACTCCTACGAGCAGTACTTC
CDR3aa: CSVRTGNSYEQYF

abundance: -
len: 13
d_gene: TRBD2
j_gene: TRBJ2-7
v_gene: TRBV19
CDR3nt: TGTGCCAGTAGTTTCAGAGCGGGGGGCGAGCAGTACTTC
CDR3aa: CASSFRAGGEQYF

abundance: -
len: 14
d_gene: -
j_gene: TRBJ1-4
v_gene: TRBV7-9
CDR3nt: TGTGCCAGCAGCTTAGATCCGGGGAATGAAAAACTGTTTTTT
CDR3aa: CASSLDPGNEKLFF

abundance: -
len: 15
d_gene: -
j_gene: TRBJ2-3
v_gene: TRBV2
CDR3nt: TGTGCCAGCAGTGAAGCGAGCCAGTACACAGATACGCAGTATTTT
CDR3aa: CASSEASQYTDTQYF

abundance: once
len: 14
d_gene: -
j_gene: TRBJ1-2
v_gene: TRBV9
CDR3nt: TGTGCCAGCAGCCGACAGGACTCAGGCTATGGCTACACCTTC
CDR3aa: CASSRQDSGYGYTF

abundance: -
len: 15
d_gene: TRBD1
j_gene: TRBJ2-1
v_gene: TRBV7-3
CDR3nt: TGTGCCAGCAGCGAAGGACAGGGAAGAGCCAATGAGCAGTTCTTC
CDR3aa: CASSEGQGRANEQFF

abundance: -
len: 15
d_gene: TRBD1
j_gene: TRBJ2-2
v_gene: TRBV6-6
CDR3nt: TGTGCCAGCAGGGCAACAGGGGCGAACACCGGGGAGCTGTTTTTT
CDR3aa: CASRATGANTGELFF

abundance: -
len: 13
d_gene: -
j_gene: TRBJ2-7
v_gene: TRBV30
CDR3nt: TGTGCCTGGGGTGACAGTGGCTGGGGGGTAAAGTACTTC
CDR3aa: CAWGDSGWGVKYF

abundance: -
len: 17
d_gene: -
j_gene: TRBJ1-4
v_gene: TRBV27
CDR3nt: TGTGCCAGCAGAGAAAGGGACCGCAAGGGTGGTAATGAAAAACTGTTTTTT
CDR3aa: CASRERDRKGGNEKLFF

abundance: -
len: 16
d_gene: -
j_gene: TRBJ1-1
v_gene: TRBV18
CDR3nt: TGTGCCAGCTCTGACCCCTTGCCCGGGGGGCGCACTGAAGCTTTCTTT
CDR3aa: CASSDPLPGGRTEAFF

abundance: -
len: 12
d_gene: -
j_gene: TRBJ2-5
v_gene: TRBV6-5
CDR3nt: TGTGCCAGCAGTTACGGACCCAGTGACCAGTACTTC
CDR3aa: CASSYGPSDQYF

abundance: -
len: 14
d_gene: -
j_gene: TRBJ1-5
v_gene: TRBV30
CDR3nt: TGTGCCTGGAGTCTACACCTTAGCAATCAGCCCCAGCATTTT
CDR3aa: CAWSLHLSNQPQHF

abundance: -
len: 16
d_gene: TRBD1
j_gene: TRBJ2-2
v_gene: TRBV24-1
CDR3nt: TGTGCCACCAGTGATTGGGGACAGGGGGCTAACGGGGAGCTGTTTTTT
CDR3aa: CATSDWGQGANGELFF

abundance: once
len: 15
d_gene: -
j_gene: TRBJ1-5
v_gene: TRBV5-1
CDR3nt: TGCGCCAGCAGCCTGGGGCCTCCGGGAGGTCAGCCCCAGCATTTT
CDR3aa: CASSLGPPGGQPQHF

abundance: -
len: 11
d_gene: -
j_gene: TRBJ2-3
v_gene: TRBV19
CDR3nt: TGTGCCAGTAGTATCGGGGATACGCAGTATTTT
CDR3aa: CASSIGDTQYF

abundance: -
len: 16
d_gene: TRBD1
j_gene: TRBJ1-5
v_gene: TRBV11-2
CDR3nt: TGTGCCAGCAGCTTAGTAGCCGGGACAGGGAATCAGCCCCAGCATTTT
CDR3aa: CASSLVAGTGNQPQHF

abundance: -
len: 15
d_gene: -
j_gene: TRBJ1-1
v_gene: TRBV19
CDR3nt: TGTGCCAGTAGTATAAGAAGACAGATGAACACTGAAGCTTTCTTT
CDR3aa: CASSIRRQMNTEAFF

abundance: -
len: 13
d_gene: -
j_gene: TRBJ1-1
v_gene: TRBV5-4
CDR3nt: TGTGCCAGCAGTCCCGGCCTGAACACTGAAGCTTTCTTT
CDR3aa: CASSPGLNTEAFF

abundance: -
len: 15
d_gene: TRBD1
j_gene: TRBJ1-1
v_gene: TRBV2
CDR3nt: TGTGCCAGCAGTACAGGACAGGCAGAGAACACTGAAGCTTTCTTT
CDR3aa: CASSTGQAENTEAFF

abundance: -
len: 11
d_gene: -
j_gene: TRBJ1-2
v_gene: TRBV10-2
CDR3nt: TGCGCCAGCCGTACGTTCTATGGCTACACCTTC
CDR3aa: CASRTFYGYTF

abundance: -
len: 13
d_gene: -
j_gene: TRBJ2-7
v_gene: TRBV30
CDR3nt: TGTGCCTGGATCGACAGGCGCTCCTACGAGCAGTACTTC
CDR3aa: CAWIDRRSYEQYF

abundance: -
len: 15
d_gene: TRBD1
j_gene: TRBJ1-1
v_gene: TRBV6-5
CDR3nt: TGTGCCAGCAGCGACAGGGGGTTTCAGAACACTGAAGCTTTCTTT
CDR3aa: CASSDRGFQNTEAFF

abundance: -
len: 15
d_gene: -
j_gene: TRBJ2-5
v_gene: TRBV5-8
CDR3nt: TGTGCCAGCAGCCCTGGTAAGGGGAGCCAAGAGACCCAGTACTTC
CDR3aa: CASSPGKGSQETQYF

abundance: -
len: 13
d_gene: -
j_gene: TRBJ1-1
v_gene: TRBV19
CDR3nt: TGTGTCAGTAGTATAGGAGCGAACACTGAAGCTTTCTTT
CDR3aa: CVSSIGANTEAFF

abundance: -
len: 15
d_gene: -
j_gene: TRBJ2-3
v_gene: TRBV6-5
CDR3nt: TGTGCCAGCTCGCGGGACTCCCTTGGCACAGATACGCAGTATTTT
CDR3aa: CASSRDSLGTDTQYF

abundance: few
len: 16
d_gene: -
j_gene: TRBJ2-2
v_gene: TRBV25-1
CDR3nt: TGTGCCAGCAGTGAATTAGGGGGGCGCAGAACCGGGGAGCTGTTTTTT
CDR3aa: CASSELGGRRTGELFF

abundance: -
len: 15
d_gene: -
j_gene: TRBJ2-1
v_gene: TRBV28
CDR3nt: TGTGCCAGCAGTTCAGCCCGACTTCCCCGCGATGAGCAGTTCTTC
CDR3aa: CASSSARLPRDEQFF

abundance: -
len: 12
d_gene: -
j_gene: TRBJ1-5
v_gene: TRBV12-3/TRBV12-4
CDR3nt: TGTGCCAGCAGAAGCGAAAATCAGCCCCAGCATTTT
CDR3aa: CASRSENQPQHF